The clone carrying this T cell receptor (beta chain) was counted a few times. Of the isolated RNA, all was reverse transcribed, and so the sequenced material was expressed TCRB transcripts. Libraries were prepared by immunoSEQ multiplex PCR; TCRdb keeps only in-frame clonotypes and omits some of them. The data contain about half a million clones, about 10% of them seen just once; the ten biggest clones take up 0.035% to 0.05%. This entry belongs to a study of beta chain features in type 1 diabetes. This receptor was taken from a woman aged 18-30 years in good health. Sequencing input: naive CD4+ T cells from blood.

CDR3 sequence reads: CASSVASGITEQFF. CDR3 bases: TGTGCCAGCAGCGTAGCTAGCGGGATCACTGAGCAGTTCTTC. The chain uses TRBV9 and TRBJ2-1; 9 nucleotides line up with TRBD2. CDR3 length: 14 amino acids. Germline V gene sequence: CDR1 SGDLS, CDR2 YYNGEE. With V trimmed by 0 bases and J by 9 bases, 4 bases remained unmatched.